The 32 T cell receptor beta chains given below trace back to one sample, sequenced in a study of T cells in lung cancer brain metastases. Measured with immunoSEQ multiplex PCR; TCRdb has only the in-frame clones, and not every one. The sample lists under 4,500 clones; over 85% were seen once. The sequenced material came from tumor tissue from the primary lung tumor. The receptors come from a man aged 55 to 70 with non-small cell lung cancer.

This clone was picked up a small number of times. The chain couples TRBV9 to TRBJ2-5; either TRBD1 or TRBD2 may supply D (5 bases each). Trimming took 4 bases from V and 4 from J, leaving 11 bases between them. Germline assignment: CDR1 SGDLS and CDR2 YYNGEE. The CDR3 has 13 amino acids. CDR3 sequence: CASSRGVSETQYF. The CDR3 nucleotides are TGTGCCAGCAGCCGAGGGGTATCAGAGACCCAGTACTTC.

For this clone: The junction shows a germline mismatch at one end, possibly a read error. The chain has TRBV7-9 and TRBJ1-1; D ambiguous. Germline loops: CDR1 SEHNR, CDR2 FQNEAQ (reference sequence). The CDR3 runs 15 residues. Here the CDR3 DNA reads TGTGCCAGCAGCTTAGGAGACGGCCCGGCTCAGAAGCTTCTCTTT. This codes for CASSLGDGPAQKLLF. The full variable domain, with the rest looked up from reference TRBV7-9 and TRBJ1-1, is DTGVSQNPRHKITKRGQNVTFRCDPISEHNRLYWYRQTLGQGPEFLTYFQNEAQLEKSRLLSDRFSAERPKGSFSTLEIQRTEQGDSAMYLCASSLGDGPAQKLLFGQGTRLTVV.

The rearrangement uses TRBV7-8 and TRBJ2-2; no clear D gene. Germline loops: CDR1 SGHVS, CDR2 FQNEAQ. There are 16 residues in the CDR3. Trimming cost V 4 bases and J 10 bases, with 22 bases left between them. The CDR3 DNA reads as TGTGCCAGCAGCTACCCCGGTTTACAGCGCATGACGGAGCTGTTTTTT. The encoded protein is CASSYPGLQRMTELFF.

CDR3 bases: TGTGCCAGCAACAGGGGGGAAGGGGAGACCCAGTACTTC. Amino acid sequence: CASNRGEGETQYF. The chain recombines TRBV6-1 with TRBJ2-5; 8 bases fit TRBD1. Germline CDR1 reads MNHNS; CDR2 reads SASEGT. Unmatched junction bases numbered 6, after V lost 7 bases and J lost 5 bases. The CDR3 is 13 residues long.

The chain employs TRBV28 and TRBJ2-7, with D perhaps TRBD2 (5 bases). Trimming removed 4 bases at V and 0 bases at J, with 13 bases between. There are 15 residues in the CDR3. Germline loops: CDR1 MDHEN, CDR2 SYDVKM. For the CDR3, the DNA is TGTGCCAGCAGTTCTTGGACTCTGAGCTCCTACGAGCAGTACTTC. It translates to CASSSWTLSSYEQYF. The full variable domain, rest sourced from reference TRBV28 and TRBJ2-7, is DVKVTQSSRYLVKRTGEKVFLECVQDMDHENMFWYRQDPGLGLRLIYFSYDVKMKEKGDIPEGYSVSREKKERFSLILESASTNQTSMYLCASSSWTLSSYEQYFGPGTRLTVT.

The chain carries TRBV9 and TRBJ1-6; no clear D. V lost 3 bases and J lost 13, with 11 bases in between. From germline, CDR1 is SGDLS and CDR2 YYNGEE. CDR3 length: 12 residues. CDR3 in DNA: TGTGCCAGCAGCGGATCTGTGGGGCCCCTCCACTTT. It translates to CASSGSVGPLHF.

The CDR3 is CASSPSTGSFEAFF. As DNA, the CDR3 is TGTGCCAGCAGCCCTTCGACAGGGTCTTTTGAAGCTTTCTTT. V and J are TRBV7-9 and TRBJ1-1, with 7 bases lining up with TRBD1. The CDR3 covers 14 residues. Looked up from germline, CDR1 is SEHNR and CDR2 is FQNEAQ (reference sequence). Germline trimming cut 5 bases from V and 7 bases from J; bases unmatched to any gene: 10.

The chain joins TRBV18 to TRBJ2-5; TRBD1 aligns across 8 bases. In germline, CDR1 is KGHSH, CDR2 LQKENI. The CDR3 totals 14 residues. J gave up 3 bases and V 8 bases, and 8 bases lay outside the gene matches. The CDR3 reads CASTPAGGKETQYF. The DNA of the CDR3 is TGTGCCAGCACCCCGGCAGGGGGCAAAGAGACCCAGTACTTC.

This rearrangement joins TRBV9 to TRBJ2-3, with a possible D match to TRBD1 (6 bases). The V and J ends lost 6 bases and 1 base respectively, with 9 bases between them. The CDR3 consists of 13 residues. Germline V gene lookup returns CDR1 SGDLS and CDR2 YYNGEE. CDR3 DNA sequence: TGTGCCAGCACCCCAGGGGGCACAGATACGCAGTATTTT. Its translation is CASTPGGTDTQYF.

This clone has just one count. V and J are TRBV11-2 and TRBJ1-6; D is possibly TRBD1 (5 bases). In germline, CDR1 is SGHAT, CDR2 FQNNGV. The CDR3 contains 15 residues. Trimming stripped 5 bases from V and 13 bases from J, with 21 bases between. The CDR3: CASSLTGPGGVPLHF. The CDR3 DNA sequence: TGTGCCAGCAGCCTAACAGGTCCGGGAGGAGTGCCCCTCCACTTT.

This chain's CDR3 is CASKIAGHQAYEQYF. DNA for the CDR3: TGTGCCAGCAAAATAGCGGGACACCAAGCCTACGAGCAGTACTTC. The chain couples TRBV27 to TRBJ2-7; 8 bases are shared with TRBD2. The ends lost 7 bases at V and 2 bases at J; junction bases unmatched: 10. The CDR3 contains 15 residues. Germline loops: CDR1 MNHEY, CDR2 SMNVEV (reference sequence).

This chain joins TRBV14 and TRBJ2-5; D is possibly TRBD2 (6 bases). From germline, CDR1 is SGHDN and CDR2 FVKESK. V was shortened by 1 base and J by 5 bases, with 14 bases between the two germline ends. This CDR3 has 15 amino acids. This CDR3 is CASSQGLAGRETQYF. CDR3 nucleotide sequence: TGTGCCAGCAGCCAAGGGTTGGCAGGGAGGGAGACCCAGTACTTC.

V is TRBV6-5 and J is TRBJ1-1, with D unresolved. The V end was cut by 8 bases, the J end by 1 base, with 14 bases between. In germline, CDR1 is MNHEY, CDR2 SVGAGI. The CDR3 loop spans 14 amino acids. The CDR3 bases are TGTGCCAGCGAGAGGATGGCAGGGAACACTGAAGCTTTCTTT. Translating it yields CASERMAGNTEAFF.

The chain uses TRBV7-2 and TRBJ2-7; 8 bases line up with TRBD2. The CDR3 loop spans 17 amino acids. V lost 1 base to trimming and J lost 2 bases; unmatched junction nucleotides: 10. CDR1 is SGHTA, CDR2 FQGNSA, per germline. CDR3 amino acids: CASSLGPVGRGAYEQYF. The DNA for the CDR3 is TGTGCCAGCAGCTTAGGGCCGGTGGGGCGGGGGGCCTACGAGCAGTACTTC.

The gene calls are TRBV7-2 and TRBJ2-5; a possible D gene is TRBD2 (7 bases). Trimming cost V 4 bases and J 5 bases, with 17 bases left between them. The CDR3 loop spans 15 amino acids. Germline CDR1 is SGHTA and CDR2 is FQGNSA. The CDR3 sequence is CASSSKGGGRETQYF. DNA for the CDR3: TGTGCCAGCAGCTCTAAGGGGGGGGGCCGTGAGACCCAGTACTTC.

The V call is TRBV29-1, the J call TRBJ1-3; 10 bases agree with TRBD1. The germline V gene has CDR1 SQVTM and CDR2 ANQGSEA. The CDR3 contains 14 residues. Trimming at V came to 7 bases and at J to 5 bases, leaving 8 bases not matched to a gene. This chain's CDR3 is CSASGTGERNTIYF. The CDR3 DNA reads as TGCAGCGCCTCCGGGACAGGGGAAAGAAACACCATATATTTT.

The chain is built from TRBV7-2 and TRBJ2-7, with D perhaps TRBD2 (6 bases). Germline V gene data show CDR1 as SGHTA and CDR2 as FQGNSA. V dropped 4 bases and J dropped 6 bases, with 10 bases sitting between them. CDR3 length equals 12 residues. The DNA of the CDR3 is TGTGCCAGCAGCTCTTACGGGGGCGAGCAGTACTTC. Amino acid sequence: CASSSYGGEQYF. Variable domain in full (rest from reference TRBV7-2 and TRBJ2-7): GAGVSQSPSNKVTEKGKDVELRCDPISGHTALYWYRQSLGQGLEFLIYFQGNSAPDKSGLPSDRFSAERTGGSVSTLTIQRTQQEDSAVYLCASSSYGGEQYFGPGTRLTVT.

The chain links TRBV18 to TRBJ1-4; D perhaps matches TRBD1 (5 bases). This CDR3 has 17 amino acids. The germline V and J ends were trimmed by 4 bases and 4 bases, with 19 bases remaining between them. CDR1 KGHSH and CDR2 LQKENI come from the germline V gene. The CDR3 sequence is CASSRQEGSMGNEKLFF. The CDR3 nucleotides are TGTGCCAGCTCACGTCAGGAGGGGAGCATGGGTAATGAAAAACTGTTTTTT.

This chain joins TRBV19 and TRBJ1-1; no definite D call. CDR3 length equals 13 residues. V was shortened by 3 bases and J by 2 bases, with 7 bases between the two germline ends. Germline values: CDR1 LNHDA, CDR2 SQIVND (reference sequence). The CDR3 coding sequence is TGTGCCAGTAGTATCAAGGGTAACACTGAAGCTTTCTTT. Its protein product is CASSIKGNTEAFF. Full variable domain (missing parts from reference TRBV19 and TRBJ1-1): DGGITQSPKYLFRKEGQNVTLSCEQNLNHDAMYWYRQDPGQGLRLIYYSQIVNDFQKGDIAEGYSVSREKKESFPLTVTSAQKNPTAFYLCASSIKGNTEAFFGQGTRLTVV.

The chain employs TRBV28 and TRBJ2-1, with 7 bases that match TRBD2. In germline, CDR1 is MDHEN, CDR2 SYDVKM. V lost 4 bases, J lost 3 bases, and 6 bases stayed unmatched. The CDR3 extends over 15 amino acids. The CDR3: CASSSFGRRYNEQFF. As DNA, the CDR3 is TGTGCCAGCAGTTCGTTCGGGAGGCGCTACAATGAGCAGTTCTTC.

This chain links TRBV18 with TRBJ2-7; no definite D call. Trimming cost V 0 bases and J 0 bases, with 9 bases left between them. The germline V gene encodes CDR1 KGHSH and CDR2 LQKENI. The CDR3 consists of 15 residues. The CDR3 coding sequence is TGTGCCAGCTCACCACCATACTATATCTCCTACGAGCAGTACTTC. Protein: CASSPPYYISYEQYF.

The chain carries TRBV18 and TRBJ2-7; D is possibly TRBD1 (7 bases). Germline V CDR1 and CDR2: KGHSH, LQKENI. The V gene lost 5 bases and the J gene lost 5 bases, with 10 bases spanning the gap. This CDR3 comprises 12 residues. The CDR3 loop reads CASSARGDEQYF. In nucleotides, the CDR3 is TGTGCCAGCTCAGCCAGGGGGGACGAGCAGTACTTC.

The CDR3 DNA follows: TGTGCCAGAAGCTTTAAAGACAAGGAAGGGTATCATTCGGGAGATGGCTACACCTTC. Protein product: CARSFKDKEGYHSGDGYTF. V is TRBV5-3 and J is TRBJ1-2; D is uncertain. TRBV5-3 is given ORF status, its function remaining uncertain. The CDR3 runs to 19 residues. Deletions cut 2 bases from V and 6 bases from J, with 29 bases between.

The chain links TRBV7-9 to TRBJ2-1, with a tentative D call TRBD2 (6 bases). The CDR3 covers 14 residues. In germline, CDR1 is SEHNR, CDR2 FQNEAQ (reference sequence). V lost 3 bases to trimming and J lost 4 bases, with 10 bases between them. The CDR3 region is CASSFPGLYNEQFF. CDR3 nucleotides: TGTGCCAGCAGCTTCCCGGGACTTTACAATGAGCAGTTCTTC.

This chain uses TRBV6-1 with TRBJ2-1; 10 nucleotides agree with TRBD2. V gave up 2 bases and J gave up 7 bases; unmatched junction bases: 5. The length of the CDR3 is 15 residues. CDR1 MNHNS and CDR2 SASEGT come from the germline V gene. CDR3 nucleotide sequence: TGTGCCAGCAGTGAACAAGCGGGGGGGCCTAATGAGCAGTTCTTC. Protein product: CASSEQAGGPNEQFF.

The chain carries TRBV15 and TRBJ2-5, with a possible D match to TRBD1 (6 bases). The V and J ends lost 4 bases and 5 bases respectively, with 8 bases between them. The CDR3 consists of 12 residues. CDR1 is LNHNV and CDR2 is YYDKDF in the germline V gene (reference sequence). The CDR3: CATSTRGETQYF. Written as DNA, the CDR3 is TGTGCCACCAGCACTAGGGGGGAGACCCAGTACTTC.

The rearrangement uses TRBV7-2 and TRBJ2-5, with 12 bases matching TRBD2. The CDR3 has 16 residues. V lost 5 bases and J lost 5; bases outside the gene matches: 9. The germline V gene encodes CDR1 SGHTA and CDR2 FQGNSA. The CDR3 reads CASSRTLAGGLETQYF. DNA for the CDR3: TGTGCCAGCAGCCGTACCCTAGCGGGGGGGCTGGAGACCCAGTACTTC.

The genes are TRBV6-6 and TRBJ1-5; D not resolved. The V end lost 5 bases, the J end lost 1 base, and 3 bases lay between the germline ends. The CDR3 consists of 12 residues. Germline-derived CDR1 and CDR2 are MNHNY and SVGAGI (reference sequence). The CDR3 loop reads CASSASNQPQHF. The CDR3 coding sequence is TGTGCCAGCAGTGCGAGCAATCAGCCCCAGCATTTT.

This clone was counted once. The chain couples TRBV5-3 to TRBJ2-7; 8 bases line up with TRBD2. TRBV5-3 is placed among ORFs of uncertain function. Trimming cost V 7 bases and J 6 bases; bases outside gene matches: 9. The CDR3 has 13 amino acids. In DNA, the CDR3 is TGTGCCAGAGGACCCCGGGGGGGTGCCGAGCAGTACTTC. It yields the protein CARGPRGGAEQYF.

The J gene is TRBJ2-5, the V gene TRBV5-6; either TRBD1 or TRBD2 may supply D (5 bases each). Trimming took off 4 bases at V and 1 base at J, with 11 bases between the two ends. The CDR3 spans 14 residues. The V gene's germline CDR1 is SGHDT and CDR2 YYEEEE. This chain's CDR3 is CASSRGQGQETQYF. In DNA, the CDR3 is TGTGCCAGCAGCCGAGGGCAGGGCCAAGAGACCCAGTACTTC.

The CDR3 is CASHPTSVVGGELFF. DNA of the CDR3: TGTGCCAGCCATCCGACTAGCGTCGTTGGCGGGGAGCTGTTTTTT. J is TRBJ2-2 and V is TRBV27; 8 bases are a match to TRBD2. This CDR3 has 15 amino acids. Germline V gives CDR1 MNHEY, CDR2 SMNVEV (reference sequence). V trimming: 8 bases; J trimming: 7 bases; junction bases outside the gene matches: 12.

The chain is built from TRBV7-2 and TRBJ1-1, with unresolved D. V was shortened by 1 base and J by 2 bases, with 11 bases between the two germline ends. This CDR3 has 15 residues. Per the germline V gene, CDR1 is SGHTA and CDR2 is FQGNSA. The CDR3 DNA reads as TGTGCCAGCAGCTTAGGGGTGGCGGCTAACACTGAAGCTTTCTTT. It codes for CASSLGVAANTEAFF.